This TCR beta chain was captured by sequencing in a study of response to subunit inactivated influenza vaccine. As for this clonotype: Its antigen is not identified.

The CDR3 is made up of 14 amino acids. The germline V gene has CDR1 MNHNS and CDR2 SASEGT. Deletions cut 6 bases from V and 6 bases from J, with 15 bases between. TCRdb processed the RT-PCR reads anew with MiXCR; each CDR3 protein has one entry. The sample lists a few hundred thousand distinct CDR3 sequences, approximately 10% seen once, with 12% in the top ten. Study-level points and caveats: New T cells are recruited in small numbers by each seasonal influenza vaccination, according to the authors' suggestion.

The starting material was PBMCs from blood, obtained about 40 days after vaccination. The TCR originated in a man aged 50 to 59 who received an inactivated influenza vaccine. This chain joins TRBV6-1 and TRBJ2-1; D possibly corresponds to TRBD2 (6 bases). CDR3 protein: CASSPVRGSNEQFF. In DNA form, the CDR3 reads TGTGCCAGCAGCCCCGTACGGGGGTCCAATGAGCAGTTCTTC.